This paragraph covers one T cell receptor (beta chain) sequence. Its antigen is still unknown. This sample was taken from a study of Tregs in tolerant kidney transplant recipients. Study summary: CD4+CD25+CD127- cells came from approximately three-day belatacept mixed lymphocyte reactions, some with approximately 5-day graft donor restimulation.

Produced via immunoSEQ multiplex PCR; TCRdb's table is partial and in-frame only. The sample consists of approximately 45,000 clones, roughly 95% of them appearing once. Whole-study results and caveats: Few patients were studied, so findings need validation in larger groups. Expanding Tregs on activated donor B cells appeared to best identify donor-specific TCRbeta clones. Biological reproducibility was not directly addressed in this study.

CDR1 is GTSNPN, CDR2 SVGIG, per germline (reference sequence). Germline trimming cut 3 bases from V and 1 base from J; bases unmatched to any gene: 5. This CDR3 has 15 amino acids. The origin of this receptor is a human donor in good health. J is TRBJ2-7 and V is TRBV30; 11 bases agree with TRBD1. The sequenced sample was Tregs from blood cultured with allogeneic cells. For the CDR3, the DNA is TGTGCCTGGAGACGGACAGGGGGCTATTCCTACGAGCAGTACTTC. Residues: CAWRRTGGYSYEQYF.